By share of the sample, the clone carrying this T cell receptor beta chain is medium-sized. Its antigen is still unknown. The data originate from a study of spatial heterogeneity in lung cancer. This sample's time point: sample taken at primary tumor resection. TCRdb used MiXCR to reprocess the 5' RACE reads, holding one entry per CDR3 protein. The sample holds 3,000 or so distinct CDR3 sequences, over 20% seen once. Regarding the study as a whole: Tumor mutation count correlated with how many alpha and beta TCRs expanded intratumorally.

The sequencing here drew on lung tumor tissue, taken at surgery. The receptor's source is a female donor with early-stage non-small cell lung cancer.

The CDR3 DNA sequence: TGTGCCAGCAGCCCCCTCGGGGGGAGCGAAAAACTGTTTTTT. The encoded protein is CASSPLGGSEKLFF. This chain uses TRBV28 with TRBJ1-4; possibly TRBD1 for D (5 bases). The CDR3 totals 14 residues. The V end was cut by 6 bases, the J end by 8 bases, with 16 bases between. Germline CDR1 and CDR2: MDHEN and SYDVKM.